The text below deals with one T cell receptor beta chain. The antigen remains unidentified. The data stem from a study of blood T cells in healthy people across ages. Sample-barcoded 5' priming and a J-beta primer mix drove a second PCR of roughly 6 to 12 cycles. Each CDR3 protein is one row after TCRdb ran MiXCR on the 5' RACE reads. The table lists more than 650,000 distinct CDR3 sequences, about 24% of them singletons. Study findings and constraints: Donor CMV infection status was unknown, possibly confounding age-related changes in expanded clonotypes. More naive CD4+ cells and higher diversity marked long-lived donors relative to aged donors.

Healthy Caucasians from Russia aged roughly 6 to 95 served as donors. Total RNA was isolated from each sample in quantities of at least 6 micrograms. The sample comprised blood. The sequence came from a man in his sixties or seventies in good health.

The CDR3 nucleotides read TGTGCCAGCGGATCAGGGGTTAACGAGCAGTACTTC. It codes for CASGSGVNEQYF. The chain recombines TRBV28 with TRBJ2-7; tentatively, D is TRBD1 (6 bases). There are 12 residues in the CDR3. Germline V lookup: CDR1 MDHEN, CDR2 SYDVKM. V shed 8 bases and J shed 5 bases, with 13 bases lying between them. Variable domain in full (rest from reference TRBV28 and TRBJ2-7): DVKVTQSSRYLVKRTGEKVFLECVQDMDHENMFWYRQDPGLGLRLIYFSYDVKMKEKGDIPEGYSVSREKKERFSLILESASTNQTSMYLCASGSGVNEQYFGPGTRLTVT.